Sample share makes the clone carrying this T cell receptor (beta chain) medium-sized. These data originate in a study of neurological immune-mediated disorders. CDR3 length equals 14 residues. CDR1 is SEHNR and CDR2 is FQNEAQ in the germline V gene (reference sequence). V was pared by 2 bases and J by 3 bases, with 11 bases between. From the 5' RACE reads, TCRdb called clonotypes with MiXCR, one entry per CDR3 protein. The table includes about 59,000 distinct CDR3 sequences, about 13% detected once. The specimen was PBMCs. The sequence came from a woman between 55 and 75 years old with HTLV-1-associated myelopathy (HAM/TSP). The chain combines TRBV7-9 with TRBJ2-7; D tentatively reads TRBD1 or TRBD2 (5 bases each). The CDR3 bases are TGTGCCAGCAGCTTAAGTGGGACCCGCTACGAGCAGTACTTC. Its protein product is CASSLSGTRYEQYF.